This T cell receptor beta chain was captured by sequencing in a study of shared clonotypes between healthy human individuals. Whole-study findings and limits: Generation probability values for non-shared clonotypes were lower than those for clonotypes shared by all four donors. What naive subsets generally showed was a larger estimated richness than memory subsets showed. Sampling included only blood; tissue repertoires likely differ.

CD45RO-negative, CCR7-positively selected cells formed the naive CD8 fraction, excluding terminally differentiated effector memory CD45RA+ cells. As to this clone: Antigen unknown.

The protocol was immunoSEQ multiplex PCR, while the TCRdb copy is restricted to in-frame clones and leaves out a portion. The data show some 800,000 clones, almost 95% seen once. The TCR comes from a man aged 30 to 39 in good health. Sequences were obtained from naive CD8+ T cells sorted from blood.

CDR3 nucleotides: TGCAGCGTTGAAGATCCGAACAGGATTTTTGGCTACACCTTC. Translating it yields CSVEDPNRIFGYTF. The chain joins TRBV29-1 to TRBJ1-2; maybe TRBD1 (5 bases). This CDR3 is built from 14 residues. The ends were cut back, 0 bases at V and 7 bases at J, with 15 bases in the middle. CDR1 SQVTM and CDR2 ANQGSEA come from the germline V gene. Variable domain in full (rest from reference TRBV29-1 and TRBJ1-2): SAVISQKPSRDICQRGTSLTIQCQVDSQVTMMFWYRQQPGQSLTLIATANQGSEATYESGFVIDKFPISRPNLTFSTLTVSNMSPEDSSIYLCSVEDPNRIFGYTFGSGTRLTVV.